This entry is about one TCR beta chain. No antigen is known for it. Data came from immunoSEQ multiplex PCR; TCRdb stores just in-frame clones and leaves some out. The repertoire has about 180,000 clones, around nine tenths of them found once; the top ten carry 2.5% to 3%. The entry originates in a study of T cell responses to AZD1222 COVID-19 vaccine. General study findings and limits: Donors in the cohort were predominantly white British and more often female, and clonal diversity was possibly underestimated. In all cases, repertoires were sampled only after the peak T cell response. The number of AZD1222 recipients seropositive at baseline was only 6 or 7. Elevations in Spike-specific TCR breadth and depth followed administration of two AZD1222 doses.

V gave up 5 bases and J gave up 4 bases, with 10 bases separating them. This CDR3 region has 13 residues. Germline CDR1 reads SEHNR; CDR2 reads FQNEAQ (reference sequence). The chain has TRBV7-9 and TRBJ2-3, with D possibly called TRBD1 or TRBD2 (5 bases each). The source is an adult in good health. This sample comprised peripheral blood, obtained on day 0 of AZD1222 vaccination. CDR3 protein: CASSRDGADTQYF. Written as DNA, the CDR3 is TGTGCCAGCAGCAGGGACGGGGCAGATACGCAGTATTTT.